The sequence of this TCR beta chain was determined in a study of OX40 agonist ivuxolimab in advanced cancers. About the research overall: Patients' therapy was ivuxolimab, an antibody that acts as an agonist of OX40 (CD134). A male proportion of more than 75% was recorded, with mean age 60 years and range roughly 23 to 79.

Looked up from germline, CDR1 is SGHTA and CDR2 is FQGNSA. The length of the CDR3 is 17 residues. Trimming shortened V by 1 base and J by 0 bases, and 13 bases separated the two germline ends. Sequencing was performed with immunoSEQ multiplex PCR; in TCRdb, only in-frame clones are kept and a portion is missing. The table lists around 67,000 clones, 80% of them singletons. The chain couples TRBV7-2 to TRBJ1-3; TRBD1 is a possible D gene (5 bases). This material consisted of CD4+ or CD8+ T cells sorted from blood, taken in a trial of the OX40 agonist ivuxolimab. This clonotype was obtained from an adult with an advanced solid tumor such as melanoma, head and neck, liver or kidney cancer. CDR3 region: CASSLVTGLGSGNTIYF. The CDR3 nucleotides are TGTGCCAGCAGCTTAGTCACAGGTCTAGGCTCTGGAAACACCATATATTTT.